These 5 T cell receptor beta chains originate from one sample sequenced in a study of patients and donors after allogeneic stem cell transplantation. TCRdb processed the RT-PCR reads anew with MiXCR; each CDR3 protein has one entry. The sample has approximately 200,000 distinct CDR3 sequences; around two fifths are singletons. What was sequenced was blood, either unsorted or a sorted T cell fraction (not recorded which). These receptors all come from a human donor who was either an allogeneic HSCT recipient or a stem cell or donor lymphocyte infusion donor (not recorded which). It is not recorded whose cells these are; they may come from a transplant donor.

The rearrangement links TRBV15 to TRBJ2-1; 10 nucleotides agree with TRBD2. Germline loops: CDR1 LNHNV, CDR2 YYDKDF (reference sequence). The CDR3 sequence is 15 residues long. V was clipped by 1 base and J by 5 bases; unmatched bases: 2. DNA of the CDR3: TGTGCCACCAGCAGAGGTCTAGCGGGAGACAATGAGCAGTTCTTC. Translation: CATSRGLAGDNEQFF.

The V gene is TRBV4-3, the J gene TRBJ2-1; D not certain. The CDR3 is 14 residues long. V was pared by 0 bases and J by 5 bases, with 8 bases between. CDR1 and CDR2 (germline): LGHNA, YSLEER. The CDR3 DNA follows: TGCGCCAGCAGCCAAGAAGGCGTCGACAATGAGCAGTTCTTC. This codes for CASSQEGVDNEQFF.

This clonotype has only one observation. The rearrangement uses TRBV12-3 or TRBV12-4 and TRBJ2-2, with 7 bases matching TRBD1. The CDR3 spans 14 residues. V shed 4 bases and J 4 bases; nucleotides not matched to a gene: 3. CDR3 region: CASSWDSFTGELFF. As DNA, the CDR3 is TGTGCCAGCAGTTGGGACAGCTTCACCGGGGAGCTGTTTTTT.

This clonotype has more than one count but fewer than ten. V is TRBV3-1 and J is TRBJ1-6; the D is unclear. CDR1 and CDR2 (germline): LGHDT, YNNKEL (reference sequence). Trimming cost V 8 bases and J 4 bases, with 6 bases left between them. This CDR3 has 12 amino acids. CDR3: CASRSYNSPLHF. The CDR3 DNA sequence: TGTGCCAGCCGGTCTTATAATTCACCCCTCCACTTT.

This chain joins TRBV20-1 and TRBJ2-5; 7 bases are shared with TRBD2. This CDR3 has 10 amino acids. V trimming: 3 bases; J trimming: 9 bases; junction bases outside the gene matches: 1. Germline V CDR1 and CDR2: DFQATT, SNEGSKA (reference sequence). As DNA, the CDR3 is TGCAGTGCTAGGCGGGAGCCCCAGTACTTC. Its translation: CSARREPQYF.